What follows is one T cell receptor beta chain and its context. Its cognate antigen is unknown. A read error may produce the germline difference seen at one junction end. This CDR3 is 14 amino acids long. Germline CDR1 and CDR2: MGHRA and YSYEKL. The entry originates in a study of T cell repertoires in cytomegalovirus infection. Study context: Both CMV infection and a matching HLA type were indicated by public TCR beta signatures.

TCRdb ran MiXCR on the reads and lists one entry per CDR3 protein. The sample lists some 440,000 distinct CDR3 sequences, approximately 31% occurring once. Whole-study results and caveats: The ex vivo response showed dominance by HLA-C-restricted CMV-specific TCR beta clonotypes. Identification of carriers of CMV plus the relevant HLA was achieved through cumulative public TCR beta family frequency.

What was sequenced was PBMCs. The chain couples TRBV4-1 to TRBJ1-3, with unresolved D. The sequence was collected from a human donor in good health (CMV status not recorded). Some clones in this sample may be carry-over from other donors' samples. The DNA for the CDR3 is TGCGCCGGCAGCCAAGAACGGGCCCGCTACACCATATGTTTT. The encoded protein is CAGSQERARYTICF.